This T cell receptor (beta chain) was profiled in a study of blood T cell repertoires in COVID-19 (dated by TCRdb to 2019 to 2021). For context, the study as a whole: Samples covering the acute and convalescent phases of COVID-19 were provided by collaborators in the United States, Italy and Spain. The samples were drawn from two sources: the first 160 participants of the ongoing ImmuneRACE study, and 1,200 or so subjects contributed by 6 global collaborators. HLA class I and class II types, where available, came from metadata supplied by the sample provider rather than from assay-based typing. Nearly every sample came with metadata listing a de-identified subject ID, COVID-19 status, age in years and sex. The prospective study material was composed of cDNA or gDNA derived from T cells, B-cell-depleted T cells, or PBMCs. A freely available public database, intended as a resource for researchers studying the immune response to SARS-CoV-2, is where the repertoires were released. Deeply sampled blood TCRbeta repertoires from subjects exposed to, actively infected with, or recovered from COVID-19 were included in the dataset.

What the study reported, not specific to this receptor: Clinical and demographic metadata were provided uncurated, with the amount varying by source and participant.

A remark on this clone: Its antigen is not yet known. The record has no base qualities; no much larger clone is one base away.

TCRbeta CDR3 regions were amplified from genomic DNA by means of the immunoSEQ Assay, a bias-controlled multiplex PCR. Turning to the authors' computational methods: The number of nucleated cells in each sample was estimated from the amplification of reference gene primers within the assay. To quantify the absolute abundance of each unique TCRbeta CDR3 rearrangement, sequence reads were collapsed and filtered. For each sample, productive Simpson clonality was calculated by taking the square root of Simpson's diversity index across productive rearrangements. Sourced from immuneACCESS, this table was stored by TCRdb with only in-frame sequences that have V and J called. A share of the clones is absent; for the studies checked, an unresolved V gene accounts for under half, and the remainder has no known explanation. V, J and clone size are those of that table, while D and trimming were read from the DNA. This sample has nearly 55,000 clones in its table, and approximately 80% of those were observed once. Jointly, the top ten make up about 15% of the sample.

The CDR3 has 10 amino acids, counting the end cysteine and phenylalanine. CDR3 DNA is the only sequence kept; it has 30 bases, read in frame from the first base. CDR1 and CDR2 are read off the germline V gene (reference sequence) as DFQATT and SNEGSKA. V and J lose 6 bases and 5 bases, and a span of 7 bases separates them. Whole blood was collected in K2EDTA tubes by collaborating institutions according to the institutions' own protocols. Collaborator samples were shipped for TCRbeta analysis as frozen whole blood, isolated PBMCs, or DNA extracted from either sample type. This TCR came from a human donor with active or convalescent COVID-19. The donor label of this sample is uncertain. The chain is made from TRBV20-1 and TRBJ1-2; a weak D assignment points to TRBD1 (5 bases agree). Sequencing was done on a sample of peripheral blood. The CDR3 region reads CSADSYGYTF. The nucleotides read TGCAGTGCCGACAGTTATGGCTACACCTTC.